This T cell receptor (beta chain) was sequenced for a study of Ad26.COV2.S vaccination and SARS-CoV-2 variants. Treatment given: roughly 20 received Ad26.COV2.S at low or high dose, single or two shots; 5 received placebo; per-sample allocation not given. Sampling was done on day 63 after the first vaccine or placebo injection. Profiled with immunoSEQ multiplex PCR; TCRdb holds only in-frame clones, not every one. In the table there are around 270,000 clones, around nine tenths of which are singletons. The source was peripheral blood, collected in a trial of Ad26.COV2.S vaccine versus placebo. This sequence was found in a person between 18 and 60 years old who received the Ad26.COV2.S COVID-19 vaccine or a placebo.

CDR3: CASSYGWSYTEAFF. DNA of the CDR3: TGTGCCAGCAGTTATGGTTGGAGTTACACTGAAGCTTTCTTT. The chain has TRBV6-5 and TRBJ1-1; D unresolved. CDR3 length equals 14 residues. V was cut by 3 bases and J by 3 bases, with 11 bases left in between. Germline V gene sequence: CDR1 MNHEY, CDR2 SVGAGI.